These 22 T cell receptor beta chains were sequenced from one sample in a study of tumor T cells in aggressive B-cell lymphoma. Sequenced by immunoSEQ multiplex PCR; TCRdb stores in-frame clones only, minus some. This repertoire shows under 4,500 clones, 86% found once; its top ten account for 3.5% to 4.5%. The sequencing input was tumor tissue. The receptors stem from an adult with diffuse large B cell lymphoma.

V and J are TRBV7-6 and TRBJ1-1; D is perhaps TRBD1 (5 bases). The ends were cut back, 1 base at V and 5 bases at J, with 11 bases in the middle. Germline loops: CDR1 SGHVS, CDR2 FNYEAQ. This CDR3 comprises 14 residues. The CDR3 is CASSLGGARTEAFF. In nucleotides, the CDR3 is TGTGCCAGCAGCTTAGGGGGCGCGAGGACTGAAGCTTTCTTT.

As concerns this clone: Other DNA sequences from this sample encode an identical CDR3 as well. The rearrangement links TRBV11-2 to TRBJ2-2; 9 positions match TRBD2. The CDR3 covers 17 residues. V gave up 4 bases and J gave up 0 bases; unmatched junction bases: 6. Germline CDR1 is SGHAT and CDR2 is FQNNGV. The CDR3 DNA reads TGTGCCAGCAGCTGGCAAGGCGGGGGGGCGAACACCGGGGAGCTGTTTTTT. As protein: CASSWQGGGANTGELFF.

V gene TRBV30 combines with J gene TRBJ1-1, with D possibly being TRBD1 (5 bases). Germline V gene sequence: CDR1 GTSNPN, CDR2 SVGIG (reference sequence). The CDR3 loop spans 14 amino acids. Trimming left V 5 bases short and J 5 bases short, with 18 bases between. CDR3 protein: CAWAYQGFETEAFF. For the CDR3, the DNA is TGTGCCTGGGCATACCAGGGTTTTGAAACTGAAGCTTTCTTT.

The rearrangement uses TRBV5-6 and TRBJ2-2; 9 bases map to TRBD1. This CDR3 comprises 17 residues. CDR1 is SGHDT, CDR2 YYEEEE, per germline. J gave up 4 bases and V 4 bases, and 11 bases lay outside the gene matches. The CDR3 DNA reads TGTGCCAGCAGCACCCTCTACAGGGGGCGCCCCACCGGGGAGCTGTTTTTT. It translates to CASSTLYRGRPTGELFF.

This chain joins TRBV7-9 and TRBJ2-2, with TRBD1 as a possible D gene (5 bases). Germline loops: CDR1 SEHNR, CDR2 FQNEAQ (reference sequence). V lost 5 bases and J lost 1, with 8 bases in between. This CDR3 comprises 14 residues. Here the CDR3 DNA reads TGTGCCAGCAGCAATGGACAGAACACCGGGGAGCTGTTTTTT. This encodes CASSNGQNTGELFF.

The CDR3, as DNA: TGTGCCAGCAGGGACAGGCCCTACGAGCAGTACTTC. As protein: CASRDRPYEQYF. The chain couples TRBV28 to TRBJ2-7, with 7 positions matching TRBD1. The trim removed 6 bases at V and 2 bases at J, leaving 1 base unmatched. The CDR3 is 12 residues long. Per germline, CDR1 MDHEN and CDR2 SYDVKM.

This clone was observed once. This sequence joins TRBV27 and TRBJ1-6; TRBD1 is a possible D gene (6 bases). Trimming took off 7 bases at V and 4 bases at J, with 17 bases between the two ends. CDR1 is MNHEY and CDR2 is SMNVEV in the germline V gene (reference sequence). The CDR3 is made up of 16 amino acids. The CDR3 DNA reads as TGTGCCAGCACGCACACCCCGACAGGTTATAATTCACCCCTCCACTTT. Amino acid sequence: CASTHTPTGYNSPLHF.

This chain joins TRBV15 and TRBJ1-2; no clear D. Germline V gives CDR1 LNHNV, CDR2 YYDKDF (reference sequence). V lost 8 bases and J lost 0, with 13 bases in between. This CDR3 is 14 amino acids long. The CDR3 DNA reads as TGTGCCACCTCTTCTTACACCGCTAACTATGGCTACACCTTC. Translated, it gives CATSSYTANYGYTF. The full variable domain, in which reference TRBV15 and TRBJ1-2 provide the parts outside the CDR3, is DAMVIQNPRYQVTQFGKPVTLSCSQTLNHNVMYWYQQKSSQAPKLLFHYYDKDFNNEADTPDNFQSRRPNTSFCFLDIRSPGLGDTAMYLCATSSYTANYGYTFGSGTRLTVV.

The CDR3 DNA reads TGTGCCAGCAGGTGGACAGTTGACACACCAGACACCGGGGAGCTGTTTTTT. Protein product: CASRWTVDTPDTGELFF. This rearrangement joins TRBV7-9 to TRBJ2-2; a weak D match, TRBD1 (6 bases). Germline V gene lookup returns CDR1 SEHNR and CDR2 FQNEAQ (reference sequence). The CDR3 is made up of 17 amino acids. The V end lost 6 bases, the J end lost 3 bases, and 20 bases lay between the germline ends.

The chain recombines TRBV5-1 with TRBJ2-1; D may be TRBD2 (6 bases). Germline V gives CDR1 SGHRS, CDR2 YFSETQ. V was clipped by 4 bases and J by 0 bases, with 14 bases between them. CDR3 length: 16 amino acids. CDR3 coding DNA: TGCGCCAGCAGCCTAGGACTACTCCACTCCTACAATGAGCAGTTCTTC. Its translation is CASSLGLLHSYNEQFF.

V usage is TRBV13 and J usage is TRBJ2-1; a weak D match, TRBD2 (6 bases). V dropped 5 bases and J dropped 5 bases, with 10 bases sitting between them. Germline V CDR1 and CDR2: PRHDT, FYEKMQ (reference sequence). This CDR3 comprises 13 residues. The CDR3 DNA follows: TGTGCCAGCAGCGAGGACTATCACAATGAGCAGTTCTTC. This translates into CASSEDYHNEQFF.

The rearrangement uses TRBV5-1 and TRBJ1-4, with D possibly matching TRBD1 (6 bases). V was pared by 2 bases and J by 5 bases, with 7 bases between. The germline V gene has CDR1 SGHRS and CDR2 YFSETQ. The CDR3 has 13 amino acids. The CDR3 region is CASSFTGNEKLFF. In DNA, the CDR3 is TGCGCCAGCAGCTTTACAGGGAATGAAAAACTGTTTTTT.

The rearrangement links TRBV4-2 to TRBJ1-2; D remains ambiguous. V lost 0 bases and J 4 bases, leaving 12 bases between the germline ends. This CDR3 is 15 amino acids long. Per the germline V gene, CDR1 is LGHNA and CDR2 is YNFKEQ. In DNA, the CDR3 is TGTGCCAGCAGCCAAGACGGGGAAATCTTCTATGGCTACACCTTC. Translated, it gives CASSQDGEIFYGYTF.

The V and J genes are TRBV4-2 and TRBJ2-1, with 14 bases lining up with TRBD2. Germline values: CDR1 LGHNA, CDR2 YNFKEQ. The CDR3 is 20 amino acids. The V gene end was trimmed by 0 bases and the J gene end by 8 bases; junction bases not matched to a gene: 15. The CDR3 coding sequence is TGTGCCAGCAGCCAAGATCCCGTTCCGGCGGGACTAGCGGGGGTTCATGAGCAGTTCTTC. Amino acids: CASSQDPVPAGLAGVHEQFF.

This chain joins TRBV6-1 and TRBJ1-2; D remains ambiguous. Germline values: CDR1 MNHNS, CDR2 SASEGT. This CDR3 is 14 amino acids long. With 2 bases removed from V and 4 bases from J, the gap between germline ends came to 11 bases. CDR3 amino acids: CASSESEGSYGYTF. In DNA form, the CDR3 reads TGTGCCAGCAGTGAATCGGAGGGAAGCTATGGCTACACCTTC.

The rearrangement joins TRBV5-1 to TRBJ1-1; D perhaps matches TRBD1 (5 bases). CDR1 is SGHRS, CDR2 YFSETQ, per germline. The CDR3 is 14 amino acids. The V gene lost 0 bases and the J gene lost 5 bases, with 11 bases spanning the gap. The CDR3 here is CASSLVGGGTEAFF. The DNA for the CDR3 is TGCGCCAGCAGCTTGGTCGGGGGTGGTACTGAAGCTTTCTTT.

This clone was seen a single time. This chain connects TRBV6-1 to TRBJ1-2; D is unclear. This CDR3 contains 13 residues. Germline CDR1 MNHNS, CDR2 SASEGT. V was trimmed by 2 bases and J by 8 bases, leaving 12 bases between them. The CDR3 nucleotides read TGTGCCAGCAGTGAATGGCCCGTTTGGGGCTACACCTTC. This gives the protein CASSEWPVWGYTF.

V is TRBV14 and J is TRBJ2-3; D might be TRBD1 (6 bases). The CDR3 is 12 amino acids. Germline CDR1 is SGHDN and CDR2 is FVKESK. With 4 bases removed from V and 8 bases from J, the gap between germline ends came to 10 bases. The CDR3 spells CASSRTGPTQYF. DNA of the CDR3: TGTGCCAGCAGCCGTACAGGGCCTACGCAGTATTTT.

The genes are TRBV2 and TRBJ1-5, with D hard to call. Germline CDR1 and CDR2: SNHLY and FYNNEI. There are 13 residues in the CDR3. Deletions cut 3 bases from V and 6 bases from J, with 9 bases between. The CDR3 spells CASSERAPQPQHF. The CDR3, as DNA: TGTGCCAGCAGTGAGAGGGCTCCTCAGCCCCAGCATTTT.

In its sample, this clone was seen once. This chain joins TRBV29-1 and TRBJ2-5; the match to TRBD1 covers 10 bases. J was trimmed by 4 bases and V by 7 bases; bases with no gene match: 9. Germline V gene lookup returns CDR1 SQVTM and CDR2 ANQGSEA. The CDR3 extends over 14 amino acids. CDR3 sequence (DNA): TGCAGCGCCGTGACAGGGGGCGGTGGAGAGACCCAGTACTTC. Amino acid sequence: CSAVTGGGGETQYF. Full variable domain (rest looked up from reference TRBV29-1 and TRBJ2-5): SAVISQKPSRDICQRGTSLTIQCQVDSQVTMMFWYRQQPGQSLTLIATANQGSEATYESGFVIDKFPISRPNLTFSTLTVSNMSPEDSSIYLCSAVTGGGGETQYFGPGTRLLVL.

This clone was detected only a few times. The chain joins TRBV6-5 to TRBJ1-2, with 9 bases matching TRBD1. Germline assignment: CDR1 MNHEY and CDR2 SVGAGI. The CDR3 has 15 amino acids. The ends lost 7 bases at V and 4 bases at J; junction bases unmatched: 10. The CDR3: CASTRGQGVFYGYTF. The CDR3 DNA follows: TGTGCCAGCACCCGGGGACAGGGAGTCTTCTATGGCTACACCTTC.

The V call is TRBV5-1, the J call TRBJ2-7, with D maybe TRBD1 (5 bases). Trimming left V 2 bases short and J 5 bases short, with 14 bases between. The CDR3 runs to 14 residues. The germline V gene has CDR1 SGHRS and CDR2 YFSETQ. The CDR3 DNA reads as TGCGCCAGCAGCTTAGACAGCAGTTCCAACGAGCAGTACTTC. Its protein product is CASSLDSSSNEQYF.